This T cell receptor (beta chain) was obtained from a study of cytomegalovirus exposure and HLA in healthy donors (dated by TCRdb to 2016 to 2017). About the investigation overall: An earlier analysis of more than 550 of the donors reported approximately 260 Gb of sequence data and 117 million unique TCR beta sequences obtained from some 170 million T cells. Donor age, sex, ethnicity and CMV serostatus were collected together with the repertoire data. All discovery cohort repertoires had been generated on a single sequencing platform. Class I and class II HLA loci were covered by the typing at four-digit resolution. Roughly 5 DR-DQ haplotypes were handled as single units for association and clustering, since linkage in the cohort was strong. A later analysis re-analyzed previously published TCR beta repertoires from several hundred donors and added high-resolution HLA genotyping to study TCR occurrence patterns. To decide whether each TCR beta V gene segment behaved as functional or pseudogenic, an earlier analysis of fewer than 750 of the donors relied on high-throughput TCR beta sequencing. The study aimed to test whether cataloging public T cell receptors could reveal signatures of past pathogen exposure. To predict cytomegalovirus infection status, the study combined high-throughput TCR immunosequencing, statistical association of individual TCRs with disease status, and machine learning. Among the roughly 390 genotyped donors, around 81% belonged to the genetic ancestry cluster associated with self-reported Caucasian donors. Typing coverage varied by locus: 629-630 donors for A, B, C, DRB1 and DQB1; roughly 510 for DQA1; about 590 for DPA1; more than 450 for DPB1. Genome-wide SNP genotypes for about 65% of the roughly 700 donors were used in a later genetic analysis, which treated that subset as a discovery cohort. Among about 360 genotyped donors of the cohort, an average of approximately 250,000 unique TCR beta nucleotide sequences were sequenced per donor, roughly a sixth of them non-productive. Along with the roughly 700-subject first cohort, a separate validation cohort of around 120 different subjects was used. The study profiled the T cell repertoires of about 720 subjects by immunosequencing and related them to cytomegalovirus serostatus. Rather than using new phenotypic data, the later analysis identified candidate immune exposures from TCR beta sequences and from how often those sequences occurred across donors. Around 330 gigabases of sequencing data and 91 million or so unique TCR sequences made up an early release that covered some 640 HLA-typed donors. What the research found in general, with its limitations: An earlier analysis of roughly 570 of the donors showed that most TCR beta V segments appeared in productive rearrangements either about 87% or about 30% of the time, which broadly matched IMGT annotations. An association between a missense DCLRE1C variant and V-gene and J-gene trimming of TCR beta chains was found in a later genetic analysis and replicated in an independent cohort. Compared with the roughly 670-donor mean, donors in an Asian-associated ancestry cluster had fewer N-insertions in productive TCRs, according to a later genetic analysis. When HLA alleles, especially DR and DQ, strongly co-occurred, attributing TCR associations to individual alleles was difficult. Linkage disequilibrium might explain the correlated functional status among segregating V segments, but an unknown experimental factor could not be ruled out. According to a later analysis, most CMV-associated TCR beta chains appeared to be HLA-restricted, and the HLA associations seemed to be driven largely by CMV exposure. Because some donors lacked HLA typing at each locus, the association tests relied only on the typed subset. Sequencing depth was assumed to be roughly uniform across donors in the presence/absence analyses, though that assumption may not hold. Immune exposure information for the cohort was limited to CMV serostatus. The sequencing pipeline was judged likely to have produced a cluster of highly shared sequence variants as a technical artifact. Several of the top co-occurrence clusters appeared to be linked to parvovirus B19, influenza, CMV and Epstein-Barr virus, according to a later analysis. The study listed 164 TCR beta chains as associated with cytomegalovirus. A further reported finding was that TCR beta sequences accurately predicted the HLA-A and HLA-B alleles for most subjects in the first cohort. In vitro tests confirmed that three of the cytomegalovirus-associated TCR beta chains recognize cytomegalovirus antigens. According to a later analysis, TCR association rates differed among HLA loci, with DRB1 alleles showing the most associated TCRs and HLA-C alleles showing the fewest. The 87-base-pair reads could not distinguish some IMGT-functional V segments, including TRBV6-2 and TRBV6-3, so those segments were excluded. Cytomegalovirus status was reported to be diagnosed by the classifier with high specificity and sensitivity in both the original and validation cohorts. A later analysis found that HLA-associated TCR beta chains were more clonally expanded and had lower generation probabilities than equally common non-associated chains. In a later analysis, 16,951 TCR beta sequences were associated with specific HLA alleles at a false discovery rate of 0.05. According to the authors, the approach could potentially be generalized to other disease states and immunological phenotypes. Most TCR sequences were observed very rarely across donors, whereas some public TCRs were present in many individuals. The earlier analysis of some 540 of the donors excluded 15 to 20 rarely observed V segments, including chromosome 9 orphons, because counts were too low. In this cohort, only TCR beta chains were sequenced, and detectable features were limited by the absence of alpha or paired-chain data.

Libraries were built with the immunoSEQ multiplex PCR assay. The multiplex PCR relied on a mix of 60 forward primers for TCR Vbeta segments and 13 reverse primers for TCR Jbeta segments. The CDR3 region of rearranged TCR beta genes was amplified from genomic DNA with a multiplex PCR assay. Amplified TCR beta libraries were sequenced as 87-base-pair reads on the Illumina HiSeq System. The source study handled its data this way. Across the 500 to 850 repertoires, a later analysis counted 80 million or so unique TCR beta chains, approximately 10 million of which were shared by at least two donors. To remove PCR and sequencing errors, raw reads were error-corrected and collapsed into unique sequences using a nearest-neighbor algorithm that merged closely related sequences. CDR3 sequences were aligned to IMGT reference sequences to assign V, D and J gene segments. For a sequence to be retained, at least a six-nucleotide match to both a V gene segment and a J gene segment was required. Rearrangements were called productive when the CDR3 lacked stop codons and stayed in frame with V and J; all others were non-productive. Following IMGT convention, CDR3 was defined as the stretch from the second conserved V-encoded cysteine up to the conserved J-encoded phenylalanine. Sequences without an unambiguous match to a single V gene segment were excluded from the earlier analysis of several hundred of the donors. An earlier analysis of 450 to 650 of the donors called V segments functional above 56.7% productive rearrangements and segregating when the between-donor standard deviation exceeded 5%. To diagnose cytomegalovirus status from the catalog of TCR beta chain sequences, a statistical classification framework was built. A later analysis assigned V and J genes by comparing TCR nucleotide sequences with IMGT/GENE-DB human TR gene sequences. A later analysis assigned CDR3 sequences and most-parsimonious VDJ recombination scenarios with the TCRdist pipeline. In a later analysis, each TCR beta chain was defined by its CDR3 amino acid sequence together with its V-gene family, and reads without a unique V-gene family were excluded. As a way to deal with suspected cross-contamination and a sequencing artifact, a later analysis dropped approximately 590 nucleotide sequences that were highly shared and had low generation probability. In a later analysis, a clonal expansion index was calculated for each public chain from normalized within-repertoire ranks of inferred template counts. In a later analysis, generation probabilities were computed with a VDJ recombination model fitted to out-of-frame rearrangements, and the resulting probabilities were checked against IGoR. A later analysis scored TCR-TCR, TCR-HLA and TCR-CMV co-occurrence with hypergeometric tests, applying a repertoire-size bias correction to TCR pairs. To estimate false discovery rates, a later analysis permuted the HLA or CMV assignments 20 times. In a later analysis, co-occurring TCRs were grouped with DBSCAN, and TCRdist sequence similarity was added when clustering was performed within HLA-allele-positive subsets. Repertoires with fewer than 30,000 or more than 120,000 public chains were left out of co-occurrence clustering, as were about five repertoires with anomalous nucleotide sharing. Not all clones reach the TCRdb copy of this immuneACCESS table, which keeps in-frame sequences only. Checked studies attribute under half of the gap to unresolved V genes and leave the rest unexplained. The V and J calls and clone size come from that table; D and trimming were worked out from the DNA. The sample has roughly 160,000 clones on record, about 75% of them singletons. The top ten constitute less than 9.5% of the sample.

In total, roughly 710 healthy bone marrow donors made up the cohort. At the time of sampling, all cohort members were nominally healthy, though unrecorded immune exposures were likely present. The donor tested CMV seropositive and was one of the 289 seropositive cohort members. Each donor provided a peripheral blood sample, and peripheral blood mononuclear cells were used for TCR beta sequencing. The Qiagen DNeasy Blood Extraction Kit was used to extract genomic DNA from the blood cell samples. Reading from cysteine to phenylalanine, the CDR3 counts 15 amino acids. Only the CDR3 region is kept as DNA, spanning 45 bases read in frame from base 1. V lost 4 bases and J lost 5 bases, and the count of bases not matched to a germline gene is 8. From a lookup of the germline V gene, CDR1 and CDR2 are MGHDK and SYGVNS. Remarks on this clone: What this receptor recognizes is not known. Nothing much larger sits one base from this clone, and base qualities are not available.

The sequence joins TRBV25-1 to TRBJ2-1, with 7 junctional bases fitting TRBD1. The sequencing input was PBMCs. The origin of this receptor is a woman aged 35 to 49 in good health and CMV-seropositive. The CDR3 has the sequence CASSAYAGTDNEQFF. The DNA sequence is as follows: TGTGCCAGCAGTGCCTACGCCGGGACAGACAATGAGCAGTTCTTC.